This T cell receptor beta chain comes out of a study of Ad26.COV2.S vaccination and SARS-CoV-2 variants. Across the study: Recipients of Ad26.COV2.S got it intramuscularly, once or twice 56 days apart.

The treatment here: some 19 received Ad26.COV2.S at low or high dose, single or two shots; several received placebo; per-sample allocation not given. Sampling was done on day 63 after the first vaccine or placebo injection. There are 16 residues in the CDR3. V trimming: 2 bases; J trimming: 7 bases; junction bases outside the gene matches: 9. CDR1 is LGHDT and CDR2 is YNNKEL in the germline V gene (reference sequence). Assay used: immunoSEQ multiplex PCR; TCRdb lists only in-frame clones, some missing. The repertoire holds about 680,000 clones, 89% seen once, with roughly 1.5% in the top ten. The chain employs TRBV3-1 (or the pseudogene TRBV3-2) and TRBJ2-5, with 11 bases matching TRBD1. The sequence came from a person aged 18-60 years who received the Ad26.COV2.S COVID-19 vaccine or a placebo. Here the sequenced sample was peripheral blood, taken in a trial of Ad26.COV2.S vaccine versus placebo. In nucleotides, the CDR3 is TGTGCCAGCAGCCAAAGGTGGACAGGGGGCGGATGGACCCAGTACTTC. Its translation: CASSQRWTGGGWTQYF.